This TCR beta chain originates from a study of blood T cell repertoires in COVID-19 (dated by TCRdb to the early 2020s). Describing the broader study: The collaborator samples originated in the United States, Italy and Spain and spanned the acute and convalescent phases of COVID-19. The material from the prospective study consisted of cDNA or gDNA derived from T cells, B-cell-depleted T cells, or PBMCs. Deeply sampled blood TCRbeta repertoires from subjects exposed to, actively infected with, or recovered from COVID-19 were included in the dataset. The repertoires were released in a freely available public database intended as a resource for research on the immune response to SARS-CoV-2. Samples came from the ongoing ImmuneRACE study (first 160 participants) plus 1,254 subjects from 6 global collaborators. A de-identified subject ID, COVID-19 status, age in years and sex were almost always included in the sample metadata. Where available, HLA class I and class II types were taken from metadata supplied by the sample provider and were not determined by assay-based typing.

The sample holds one count of this clone. What this receptor recognizes is not known. No much larger clone is present one base from it, and per-base qualities are unavailable. On the study overall, not on this receptor specifically: How much clinical and demographic metadata was included differed by source and by participant, and the metadata was provided uncurated.

TCRbeta CDR3 regions were amplified from genomic DNA using the immunoSEQ Assay, a bias-controlled multiplex PCR. For the original study's pipeline: Within the assay, amplification of reference gene primers was used to estimate how many nucleated cells each sample contained. Sequence reads were collapsed and filtered to measure the absolute abundance of every unique TCRbeta CDR3 rearrangement. For each sample, productive Simpson clonality was calculated as the square root of Simpson's diversity index over productive rearrangements. Not all clones reach the TCRdb copy of this immuneACCESS table, which keeps in-frame sequences only. Checked studies attribute under half of the gap to unresolved V genes and leave the rest unexplained. D and trimming come from the DNA, and the V and J calls and clone size come from that table. The sample table records over 250,000 clones; about 89% of these occur just once. In total, the top ten clones hold around 2.1% of the sample.

V loses 7 bases at its end and J loses 1 base; junction bases beyond the gene matches: 11. From the cysteine through the phenylalanine, the CDR3 covers 16 amino acids. This entry keeps only the CDR3 DNA: 48 bases, framed from base 1. CDR1 MGHDK and CDR2 SYGVNS are derived from the germline V gene. The collaborating institutions used their own protocols to collect whole blood in K2EDTA tubes. Collaborator samples were shipped for TCRbeta analysis as frozen whole blood, isolated PBMCs, or DNA extracted from either sample type. The sequence links TRBV25-1 to TRBJ2-5; 8 central bases correspond to TRBD2. Sequenced material: peripheral blood. This TCR derives from a man in his forties or fifties with acute or convalescent COVID-19. The CDR3 corresponds to CASTPGERGGQETQYF. At the DNA level, the sequence is TGTGCCAGCACCCCAGGGGAACGGGGGGGCCAAGAGACCCAGTACTTC.